Listed here are 8 T cell receptor beta chains from one sample, sequenced in a study of blood T cell repertoires in COVID-19. Produced via immunoSEQ multiplex PCR; TCRdb's table is partial and in-frame only. The repertoire holds 200,000 to 250,000 clones, with under 90% as singletons. The sample was peripheral blood. Source of these receptors: a woman of 80 years or more with acute or convalescent COVID-19.

The chain links TRBV6-2 or TRBV6-3 to TRBJ2-1, with D possibly being TRBD2 (6 bases). The CDR3 is 15 amino acids. V lost 6 bases, J lost 2 bases, and 14 bases lay in between. Germline V gives CDR1 MNHEY, CDR2 SVGEGT. This CDR3 is CASSSSGTPYNEQFF. The CDR3 region has the DNA TGTGCCAGCAGCTCTTCCGGGACTCCCTACAATGAGCAGTTCTTC.

The chain uses TRBV19 and TRBJ1-1; 8 bases align to TRBD1. The junction had 4 bases not matched to a gene; V was cut back by 6 bases and J by 4 bases. Germline V gene sequence: CDR1 LNHDA, CDR2 SQIVND (reference sequence). The length of the CDR3 is 13 residues. In nucleotides, the CDR3 is TGTGCCAGTAGCCTACAGGGGGTCACTGAAGCTTTCTTT. It yields the protein CASSLQGVTEAFF.

The chain couples TRBV18 to TRBJ1-1; perhaps TRBD1 as D (5 bases). CDR1 is KGHSH and CDR2 is LQKENI in the germline V gene. Trimming shortened V by 1 base and J by 2 bases, and 14 bases separated the two germline ends. This CDR3 comprises 16 residues. DNA for the CDR3: TGTGCCAGCTCACCACTCGACAGACCCGTAAACACTGAAGCTTTCTTT. It yields the protein CASSPLDRPVNTEAFF.

The chain carries TRBV11-3 and TRBJ2-7, with TRBD1 as a possible D gene (5 bases). There are 15 residues in the CDR3. Germline values: CDR1 SGHNT, CDR2 YENEEA. V was pared by 5 bases and J by 5 bases, with 19 bases between. CDR3 residues: CASSQGGSGRHEQYF. The CDR3 coding sequence is TGTGCCAGCAGCCAGGGTGGTTCGGGTCGTCACGAGCAGTACTTC. Looking up the rest from reference TRBV11-3 and TRBJ2-7 gives the full variable domain: EAGVVQSPRYKIIEKKQPVAFWCNPISGHNTLYWYLQNLGQGPELLIRYENEEAVDDSQLPKDRFSAERLKGVDSTLKIQPAELGDSAVYLCASSQGGSGRHEQYFGPGTRLTVT.

This chain joins TRBV7-2 and TRBJ1-6, with 7 bases lining up with TRBD1. J lost 6 bases, V lost 4 bases, and 6 bases had no gene match. Germline CDR1 is SGHTA and CDR2 is FQGNSA. This CDR3 has 15 residues. For the CDR3, the DNA is TGTGCCAGCAGCTGGGCCGGGACAGCTAATTCACCCCTCCACTTT. Protein sequence: CASSWAGTANSPLHF.

This clone came up once. The rearrangement links TRBV6-4 to TRBJ2-2, with unresolved D. V lost 6 bases, J lost 0 bases, and 11 bases lay in between. Germline V CDR1 and CDR2: MRHNA, SNTAGT. The CDR3 extends over 15 amino acids. CDR3 region: CASSPERPNTGELFF. The CDR3 region has the DNA TGTGCCAGCAGCCCCGAGAGGCCGAACACCGGGGAGCTGTTTTTT.

This chain joins TRBV30 and TRBJ1-2; D unresolved. Between the trimmed V and J ends, which lost 2 bases and 0 bases, there was a span of 16 bases. This CDR3 comprises 16 residues. CDR1 and CDR2 from the germline V gene are GTSNPN and SVGIG (reference sequence). The CDR3, as DNA: TGTGCCTGGAGTAACTTACGGGAGGGAACTAACTATGGCTACACCTTC. It specifies CAWSNLREGTNYGYTF.

The chain employs TRBV5-1 and TRBJ1-6, with a possible D match to TRBD1 (6 bases). CDR1 and CDR2 (germline): SGHRS, YFSETQ. V was clipped by 0 bases and J by 9 bases, with 10 bases between them. CDR3 length: 14 residues. CDR3 bases: TGCGCCAGCAGCTTGGGGACAGCCGCTTCACCCCTCCACTTT. Translation: CASSLGTAASPLHF.